The source of this T cell receptor beta chain is a study of OX40 agonist ivuxolimab in advanced cancers. With respect to the entire study: The costimulatory receptor OX40 (CD134) was targeted by ivuxolimab, a fully human IgG2 agonistic monoclonal antibody. Intravenous ivuxolimab was administered to patients every 2 weeks at six dose levels: 0.01, 0.1, 0.3, 1.5, 3 and 10 mg/kg. Of the approximately 50 dose-escalation patients, hepatocellular carcinoma was present in around 19, melanoma in approximately 15, renal cell carcinoma in 9 and head and neck cancer in 9. In the dose-escalation cohort, 82.7% of patients were male, and the mean age was around 60 years, with a range of about 20 to 79. Prior anti-PD-1, anti-PD-L1 or anti-CTLA-4 therapy was permitted, and approximately 40% of dose-escalation patients had received checkpoint inhibitors. Partial responses occurred in three dose-escalation patients, of whom one had hepatocellular carcinoma and two had cutaneous melanoma. Peripheral TCRbeta sequencing aimed to test whether ivuxolimab altered TCR sequence diversity and caused clonal T-cell expansion. The paper reports the monotherapy dose-escalation portion (N = 52 patients) of the phase I ivuxolimab trial. Here is what the overall study found, with its caveats: At doses of 0.1 to 3.0 mg/kg, clonal expansion of both CD4+ and CD8+ T cells in blood was seen between baseline and week 6. Low levels of normalized T-cell clonal expansion were also seen in some patients who did not respond. The antigen specificity of the peripheral T cells that underwent clonal expansion was not determined. Partial responders in the 0.1-3.0 mg/kg groups had among the lowest normalized peripheral clonal expansion, especially among CD8+ T cells. After ivuxolimab, more expanded clones were found on average in CD8+ T cells than in CD4+ T cells.

The trial excluded patients who had a history of autoimmune disease or were on systemic immunosuppression. Peripheral blood for TCR sequencing was collected from all dose cohorts at baseline, on cycle 4 day 1, and on cycle 7 day 1. Samples were obtained from an open-label, multicenter, first-in-human phase I dose-escalation trial of ivuxolimab. Adults with locally advanced or metastatic melanoma, renal cell, hepatocellular, or head and neck squamous cell carcinoma were enrolled in the trial. Before TCR sequencing, CD4+ and CD8+ T cells were separately sorted from peripheral blood. As regards this clone: Its recognized antigen is unknown. No much larger clonotype is one base removed from it; base qualities were not supplied.

The germline V gene provides CDR1 SGHRS and CDR2 YFSETQ. Trimming accounts for 0 bases at V and 5 bases at J, while the number of junction bases matched to no gene is 5. CDR3 length: 15 amino acids, cysteine to phenylalanine. Of all the DNA, just the CDR3 is kept, 45 bases in frame from base 1. Genomic DNA was extracted from sorted cells for sequencing of the TCRbeta CDR3 region. The immunoSEQ Assay was used for sequencing of TCRbeta CDR3 regions. TCRdb carries this immuneACCESS record with in-frame sequences only. Its versions omit some clonotypes, under half of them owing to an unresolved V gene in the studies checked, with the rest unexplained. This sample comprises tens of thousands of clones, just under 85% of them detected only once. Under 45% of the sample lies in the top ten.

Recombination connected TRBV5-1 to TRBJ2-1; 7 bases in the junction line up with TRBD1. This TCR was sampled from an adult with an advanced solid tumor such as melanoma, head and neck, liver or kidney cancer. The sample here was CD4+ or CD8+ T cells sorted from blood, taken in a trial of the OX40 agonist ivuxolimab. The sequenced DNA: TGCGCCAGCAGCTTGGCGGGACAGTCCCACAATGAGCAGTTCTTC. This codes for CASSLAGQSHNEQFF.